These 15 T cell receptor beta chains were all obtained from the same sample, sequenced in a study of identical twins. TCRdb re-called the 5' RACE reads with MiXCR, one entry per CDR3 protein. The sample consists of about 530,000 distinct CDR3 sequences, 20% to 25% of them appearing once. The data were also submitted as part of a second study, on yellow fever vaccine responses in identical twins.

The sample consisted of CD4+ T cells sorted from blood. The receptors here all came from a woman in her late teens or twenties in good health.

This clonotype was detected ten times or more. V is TRBV12-3 or TRBV12-4 and J is TRBJ2-2; D is possibly TRBD1 (7 bases). CDR3 size: 15 residues. The germline V and J ends were trimmed by 6 bases and 5 bases, with 16 bases remaining between them. The DNA for the CDR3 is TGTGCCAGCAGGGGCAGGGGGGCTAGGACCGGGGAGCTGTTTTTT. It is translated as CASRGRGARTGELFF.

This clonotype occurred a few times. The chain joins TRBV12-3 or TRBV12-4 to TRBJ2-7; 12 nucleotides align to TRBD2. Trimming removed 5 bases from V and 4 bases from J; junction bases left unmatched: 6. The CDR3 extends over 15 amino acids. The CDR3 spells CASSTRLAGEYEQYF. DNA of the CDR3: TGTGCCAGCAGTACAAGACTAGCGGGAGAATACGAGCAGTACTTC.

The chain combines TRBV24-1 with TRBJ1-5; 7 positions match TRBD1. This CDR3 is built from 13 residues. In germline, CDR1 is KGHDR, CDR2 SFDVKD. The J segment lost 15 bases and the V segment lost 3 bases, leaving 10 bases of the junction unmatched. CDR3 protein: CATSDTEGARRHF. For the CDR3, the DNA is TGTGCCACCAGTGATACCGAGGGGGCCAGGCGGCATTTT.

This clonotype has at least ten counts. The gene calls are TRBV6-2 or TRBV6-3 and TRBJ2-5, with TRBD2 matching 15 bases. The CDR3 consists of 19 residues. Trimming took 6 bases from V and 0 from J; bases not matched to a gene: 11. CDR1 MNHEY and CDR2 SVGEGT come from the germline V gene. The CDR3 reads CASRYSTGTSGGNQETQYF. The CDR3, as DNA: TGTGCCAGCAGATATTCGACCGGGACTAGCGGGGGGAACCAAGAGACCCAGTACTTC.

The rearrangement links TRBV27 to TRBJ1-6; D possibly corresponds to TRBD1 (6 bases). Between the trimmed V and J ends, which lost 4 bases and 15 bases, there was a span of 16 bases. Germline V CDR1 and CDR2: MNHEY, SMNVEV (reference sequence). The CDR3 has 13 amino acids. The CDR3 loop is CASSSPDSQLLHF. The CDR3 coding sequence is TGTGCCAGCAGTTCCCCGGACAGCCAGCTCCTCCACTTT.

This clonotype was counted only a few times. V gene TRBV20-1 combines with J gene TRBJ2-5; D possibly corresponds to TRBD1 (5 bases). The V gene's germline CDR1 is DFQATT and CDR2 SNEGSKA (reference sequence). This CDR3 has 15 residues. V lost 6 bases to trimming and J lost 0 bases, with 17 bases between them. CDR3 sequence (DNA): TGCAGTGCACTCAGGGCAGGGCAAGACCAAGAGACCCAGTACTTC. This gives the protein CSALRAGQDQETQYF.

This clonotype has more than one count but fewer than ten. The gene calls are TRBV2 and TRBJ2-4; D uncertain. V was trimmed by 2 bases and J by 0 bases, leaving 11 bases between them. Germline V CDR1 and CDR2: SNHLY, FYNNEI. The CDR3 consists of 16 residues. The DNA of the CDR3 is TGTGCCAGCAGTGAACCGTTAGGTCTAGCCAAAAACATTCAGTACTTC. Its translation: CASSEPLGLAKNIQYF.

The V call is TRBV20-1, the J call TRBJ2-3, with 11 bases matching TRBD2. The CDR3 has 16 residues. Trimming at V came to 6 bases and at J to 0 bases, leaving 8 bases not matched to a gene. Germline assignment: CDR1 DFQATT and CDR2 SNEGSKA (reference sequence). CDR3 sequence reads: CSAPHGLAGSTDTQYF. The CDR3 bases are TGCAGTGCCCCTCACGGACTAGCGGGTAGCACAGATACGCAGTATTTT.

This clonotype has more than one count but fewer than ten. The chain couples TRBV29-1 to TRBJ2-5, with D tentatively TRBD2 (5 bases). This CDR3 comprises 14 residues. Germline V CDR1 and CDR2: SQVTM, ANQGSEA. Between the trimmed V and J ends, which lost 1 base and 5 bases, there was a span of 14 bases. Here the CDR3 reads CSVEGRKLVETQYF. The CDR3 DNA follows: TGCAGCGTTGAAGGGAGGAAACTAGTGGAGACCCAGTACTTC.

The genes are TRBV15 and TRBJ2-1; possible D gene TRBD2, 5 bases. Per the germline V gene, CDR1 is LNHNV and CDR2 is YYDKDF (reference sequence). The CDR3 length is 15 residues. V was shortened by 1 base and J by 8 bases, with 15 bases between the two germline ends. DNA for the CDR3: TGTGCCACCAGCAGAGCCCCCCCTAGCAACCATGAGCAGTTCTTC. Its protein is CATSRAPPSNHEQFF.

This clonotype was counted between two and nine times. The chain employs TRBV5-6 and TRBJ1-6; no clear D. The germline V gene has CDR1 SGHDT and CDR2 YYEEEE. Trimming took 2 bases from V and 7 from J, leaving 10 bases between them. The CDR3 runs 14 residues. The CDR3 sequence: CASSFRTTNSPLHF. In nucleotides, the CDR3 is TGTGCCAGCAGCTTCCGGACGACCAATTCACCCCTCCACTTT.

This clonotype was seen a few times. The chain has TRBV29-1 and TRBJ2-4; either TRBD1 or TRBD2 may supply D (5 bases each). Trimming took off 4 bases at V and 3 bases at J, with 13 bases between the two ends. CDR1 SQVTM and CDR2 ANQGSEA come from the germline V gene. CDR3 length: 14 amino acids. The CDR3 nucleotides read TGCAGCGTTGCGAGGGGCGTTGACAAAAACATTCAGTACTTC. Amino acids: CSVARGVDKNIQYF. Supplemented by reference TRBV29-1 and TRBJ2-4, the full variable domain reads SAVISQKPSRDICQRGTSLTIQCQVDSQVTMMFWYRQQPGQSLTLIATANQGSEATYESGFVIDKFPISRPNLTFSTLTVSNMSPEDSSIYLCSVARGVDKNIQYFGAGTRLSVL.

V gene TRBV11-2 combines with J gene TRBJ2-4, with TRBD1 matching over 7 bases. Trimming cost V 5 bases and J 1 base; bases outside gene matches: 14. The germline V gene encodes CDR1 SGHAT and CDR2 FQNNGV. The CDR3 totals 18 residues. This CDR3 reads CASSKGTAQAVAKNIQYF. The CDR3 DNA reads TGTGCCAGCAGCAAAGGGACAGCTCAAGCGGTGGCCAAAAACATTCAGTACTTC.

This rearrangement joins TRBV7-6 to TRBJ1-1, with 10 nucleotides matching TRBD1. After removal of 8 bases from V and 10 bases from J, the junction contained 4 bases not matched to a gene. Germline-derived CDR1 and CDR2 are SGHVS and FNYEAQ. This CDR3 region has 11 residues. The CDR3 sequence is CASGGQGLAFF. The CDR3 bases are TGTGCCAGCGGGGGACAGGGGTTAGCTTTCTTT.

This clonotype was seen more than once but under ten times. CDR3 DNA sequence: TGTGCCAGCAGCTTGCGTCCGACAGGTACGACTGAAGCTTTCTTT. It yields the protein CASSLRPTGTTEAFF. The genes are TRBV5-5 and TRBJ1-1, with D maybe TRBD1 (6 bases). The CDR3 is made up of 15 amino acids. Germline values: CDR1 SGHKS, CDR2 YYEKEE (reference sequence). Between the trimmed V and J ends, which lost 1 base and 5 bases, there was a span of 15 bases.